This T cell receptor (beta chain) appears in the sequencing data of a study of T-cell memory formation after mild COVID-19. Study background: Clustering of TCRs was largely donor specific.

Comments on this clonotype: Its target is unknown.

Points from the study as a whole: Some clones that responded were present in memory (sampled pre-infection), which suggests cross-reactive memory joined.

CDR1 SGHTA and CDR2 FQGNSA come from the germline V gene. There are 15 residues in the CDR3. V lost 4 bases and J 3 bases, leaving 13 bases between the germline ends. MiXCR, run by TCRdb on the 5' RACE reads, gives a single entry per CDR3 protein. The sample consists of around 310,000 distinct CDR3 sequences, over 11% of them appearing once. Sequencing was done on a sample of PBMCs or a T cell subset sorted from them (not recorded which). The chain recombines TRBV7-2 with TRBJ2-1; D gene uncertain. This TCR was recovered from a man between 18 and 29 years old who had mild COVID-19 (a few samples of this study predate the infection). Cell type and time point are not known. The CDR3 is CASSSYQRDYNEQFF. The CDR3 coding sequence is TGTGCCAGCAGCTCATACCAGAGAGACTACAATGAGCAGTTCTTC.